What follows describes a single T cell receptor beta chain. Its target antigen remains unknown. There are no base qualities to consult, and no much larger clone falls within one base. The instrument given in TCRdb is Illumina NovaSeq 6000. Using 5'RACE with constant-segment primers, TCRalpha and TCRbeta cDNA libraries were constructed, with sample barcodes and unique molecular identifiers added in the process. RNA was extracted from every sample with Trizol reagent. Libraries were amplified in two PCR steps, with a second sample barcode and Illumina TruSeq adapters added in the second step. Sequencing of libraries was performed on an Illumina NovaSeq with 2 x 150 bp paired-end reads. In the paper's pipeline: Reads were demultiplexed and collapsed into UMI-guided consensus sequences with migec v1.2.7. With mixcr v2.1.11, UMI consensuses were aligned to TRA and TRB V and J templates and assembled into clonotypes. A clonotype was counted as expanded or contracted only when both edgeR and NoisET called the clonotype significant, with the noise models trained on biological replicates. For edgeR calls, the thresholds were a false discovery rate-adjusted p below 0.01 and a log2 fold-change of 1. As an exploratory analysis of dynamics, PCA with hierarchical clustering was applied to max-normalized trajectories of the 1000 most abundant clonotypes. Each responding clone was given a CD4 or CD8 phenotype based on the CD4+ and CD8+ repertoires, which had been sequenced separately. Using fastp trimming at Q25 and MiXCR clonotype assembly, TCRdb reanalyzed the public sequencing data and kept in-frame beta chains. Every entry covers one CDR3 protein and lists the most common genes and DNA from its rows. The V and J calls reflect TCRdb's pipeline rather than the authors' work. A total of approximately 290,000 distinct CDR3 sequences appear in this sample, roughly 15% of them only once. The ten most abundant clones make up roughly 23% of the sample.

The CDR3 contains 12 residues, cysteine and phenylalanine counted. Only CDR3 DNA remains: 36 bases, in frame from the first base. Reading the germline V gene (reference sequence) gives CDR1 DFQATT and CDR2 SNEGSKA. Germline trimming: 7 bases from V, 5 bases from J; junction bases outside gene matches: 5. This sample is part of a study of T-cell memory formation after mild COVID-19 (dated by TCRdb to about 2021). Context from the whole study: Most TCR sequence clusters were specific to one of the two donors. T-cell clones expanding and contracting after mild COVID-19 in a couple of donors were tracked by longitudinal TCRalpha and TCRbeta repertoire sequencing. The cohort was made up of two young adult volunteers, one female and one male, who were previously healthy. Broader findings and caveats from the paper: Only a couple of mild cases were covered in the study, and larger cohorts including severe cases with pre-infection samples were considered necessary. Clones contracting from day 15 to 85 had balanced CD4/CD8 phenotypes, while a second wave expanding from day 15 to 37 was biased towards CD4+. SARS-CoV-2 specificity was not confirmed for the second-wave clones peaking on day 37. Contracting CD4+ clones were located mainly in the CM and EM memory subsets, whereas CD8+ clones were found to be enriched in EMRA. Some responding clones were found in pre-infection memory, which suggests that pre-existing cross-reactive memory T cells took part in the SARS-CoV-2 response.

PBMCs were isolated by Ficoll-Paque density gradient centrifugation. The source of this sequence is a man in his late teens or twenties who had mild COVID-19 (a few samples of this study predate the infection). The sample titles of this study are shuffled in the database, so cell type and time point are left out; the donor was told from shared clones. The sequence links TRBV20-1 to TRBJ1-2; 9 bases in between match TRBD1. Sequencing was carried out using PBMCs or a T cell subset sorted from them (not recorded which). DNA sequence: TGCAGTGGCTCGACAGGGGGGTATGGCTACACCTTC. This translates into CSGSTGGYGYTF.